This T cell receptor beta chain was captured by sequencing in a study of cytomegalovirus exposure and HLA in healthy donors. Regarding the study as a whole: Indistinguishable V segments, including TRBV6-2 and TRBV6-3, were excluded. An analysis was carried out at a later point. It showed that HLA-associated TCR beta chains were more clonally expanded than equally common non-associated chains. The study had only CMV serostatus as immune exposure information.

V lost 4 bases and J lost 5, with 12 bases in between. The CDR3 runs 13 residues. Germline CDR1 and CDR2: SEHNR and FQNEAQ (reference sequence). Concerning this clone itself: What it binds is unknown.

In the PCR, 60 Vbeta and 13 Jbeta primers were used. The method was immunoSEQ multiplex PCR; TCRdb's version includes in-frame clones alone and lacks a portion of them. The profile shows over 150,000 clones, roughly three quarters of them singletons. This sequence was found in a woman between 45 and 65 years old in good health and CMV-seropositive. Input material: PBMCs. The chain uses TRBV7-9 and TRBJ2-7, with a tentative D call TRBD2 (7 bases). In nucleotides, the CDR3 is TGTGCCAGCAGCTGGGGGGGGGCAGACGAGCAGTACTTC. Amino acids: CASSWGGADEQYF.